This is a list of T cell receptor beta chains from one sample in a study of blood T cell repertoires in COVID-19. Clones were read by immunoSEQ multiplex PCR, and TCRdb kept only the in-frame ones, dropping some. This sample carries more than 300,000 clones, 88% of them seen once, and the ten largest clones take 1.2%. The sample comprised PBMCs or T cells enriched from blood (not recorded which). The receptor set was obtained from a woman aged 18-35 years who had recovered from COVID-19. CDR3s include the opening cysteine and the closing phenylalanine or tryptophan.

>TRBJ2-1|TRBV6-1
CASSEIRSGVVYNEQFF
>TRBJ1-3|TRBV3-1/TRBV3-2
CASSQGTGSSGNTIYF
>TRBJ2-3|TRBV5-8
CASSLAGRSTDTQYF
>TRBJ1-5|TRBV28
CASSLLRGPAAAQHF
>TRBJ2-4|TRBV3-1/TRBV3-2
CASSQVALKNIQYF
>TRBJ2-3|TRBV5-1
CASSQLSGEGTDTQYF
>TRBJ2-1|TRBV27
CASSGGSSTYNEQFF
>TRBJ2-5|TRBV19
CASSRTGTRIETQYF
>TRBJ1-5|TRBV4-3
CASSQDRAGAQGLQPQHF
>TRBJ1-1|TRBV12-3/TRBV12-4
CASSRYLNTEAFF
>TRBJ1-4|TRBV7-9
CASSTTGEGEKLFF
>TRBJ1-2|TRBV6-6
CASSPGQGGIYDYGYTF
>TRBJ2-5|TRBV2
CAVSGSPRGEETQYF
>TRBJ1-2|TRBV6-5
CASNLGRGSDYGYTF
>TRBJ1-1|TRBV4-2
CASSHRDILNTEAFF
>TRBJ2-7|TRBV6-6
CASSRSFGEEQYF
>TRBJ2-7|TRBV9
CASSPGTSVIYEQYF
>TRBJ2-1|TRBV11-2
CASSPRQGWNEQFF
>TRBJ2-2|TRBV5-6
CASSLQGGWAGELFF
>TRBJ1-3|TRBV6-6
CASSAPLVHSGNTIYF
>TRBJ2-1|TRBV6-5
CASSYQLAGGQDEQFF
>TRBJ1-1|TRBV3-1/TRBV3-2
CASSWGQGLLNTEAFF
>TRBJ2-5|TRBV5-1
CASSQLQGAGETQYF
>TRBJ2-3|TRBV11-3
CASSSGTSGGESDTQYF
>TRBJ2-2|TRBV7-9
CASSFASGASGTGELFF
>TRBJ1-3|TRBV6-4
CASSVPPTENSGNTIYF
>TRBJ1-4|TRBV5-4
CASSSGQLSTNEKLFF
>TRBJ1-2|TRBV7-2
CASSGYLQGARNGYTF
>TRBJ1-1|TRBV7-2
CASSATGENTEAFF
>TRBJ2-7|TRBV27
CASSSPQGATDEQYF
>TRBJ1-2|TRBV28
CASSLNPDRSGGYTF
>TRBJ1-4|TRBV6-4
CASSPFVVRGRSIEKLFF
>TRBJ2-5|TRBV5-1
CASSRQGAQETQYF
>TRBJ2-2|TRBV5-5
CASSPTNPGGSGNTGELFF
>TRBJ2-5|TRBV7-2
CASSPQGGGAGLAQYF
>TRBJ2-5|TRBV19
CASSIGLQSRETQYF
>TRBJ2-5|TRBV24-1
CATSGGGDGTQYF
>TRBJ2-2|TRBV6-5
CASSYHGANTGELFF
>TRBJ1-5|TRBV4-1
CASSRIGDGSNQPQHF
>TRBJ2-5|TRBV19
CASSTPPRRGGNQETQYF
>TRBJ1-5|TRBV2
CASSEQGRGGNQPQHF